Described below is a single T cell receptor (beta chain) sequence and its context. The target of this receptor is not known. Per-nucleotide qualities are absent, and no much larger clonotype sits a single base away. Cut back by 5 bases and 9 bases, the V and J ends lie 14 bases apart. From the germline V gene, CDR1 is SNHLY and CDR2 is FYNNEI. From its cysteine to its phenylalanine, the CDR3 spans 14 amino acids. Only the CDR3 DNA is retained, 42 bases long and in frame from the first base. Every donor was a healthy Caucasian. The twin cohort consisted of three pairs of female monozygotic twins, all aged about 18 to 29 years. CD4+ and CD8+ T cell populations were isolated with positive isolation kits from Invitrogen. The library was produced with 5' RACE. The run used an Illumina HiSeq 2000. Template switching introduced a universal primer binding site; the final cDNA contained a unique molecular identifier, enabling accurate counting of TCR cDNA molecules. First-strand cDNA for TCR alpha and beta chains was synthesized from specific primers in the conserved constant-segment region. Each cDNA library was double barcoded, with a SMART-Mk sample barcode plus Illumina barcodes, to control for contamination. TruSeq adapter sequences and Illumina sample barcodes were added in two successive PCR steps. Sequencing of the TCR alpha and beta cDNA libraries was done on the Illumina HiSeq platform using custom primers. The paper's data handling went like this. MiGEC was used to process raw reads and extract unique molecular identifiers, and MiXCR was used to find CDR3 positions. Recombination models were inferred per individual with the repgenHMM and IGoR tools using an EM algorithm. The analysis of shared clonotypes was done with the tcR package in R, with sharing normalized by the product of cloneset sizes. To study raw recombination without the effects of thymic and clonal selection, out-of-frame nonproductive sequences were analyzed. TCRdb cleaned the public reads at Q25 with fastp, built clones with MiXCR and kept in-frame beta chains. Each entry is one CDR3 protein sequence, shown with its most common DNA and genes. In this record, the V and J calls reflect TCRdb's handling and not the investigators' own analysis. A total of 500,000 to 650,000 distinct CDR3 sequences appear in this sample, approximately 20% of them only once. Clones ranked in the top ten supply approximately 0.52% of the sample.

The data were obtained in a study of identical twins (dated by TCRdb to about 2016). About the study as a whole: To test whether fetal clonotypes persist, this study deep-sequenced TCR alpha and beta repertoires from monozygotic twins, from unrelated adults of various ages, and from cord blood. To rule out contamination, replicate twin experiments were performed at different times with different library preparation protocols.

The investigation overall reported the following: Compared with coincidental sharing between unrelated individuals, out-of-frame TCR alpha sequences shared between twins showed an excess of sequences with low generation probability. Conclusions relied on cross-sectional statistical analysis, since the same donors could not be followed over many years. Invariant T cells such as MAIT and iNKT could partly confound zero-insertion analyses, though diverse VJ usage argued against this for most clonotypes. Out-of-frame TCR alpha sharing in monozygotic twins was systematically underestimated by recombination models, whereas sharing between unrelated individuals was in agreement with the recombination models. A weaker excess of twin sharing was found in beta out-of-frame sequences because the signal-to-noise ratio was lowered by fewer shared sequences. Abundant cord blood beta clonotypes carried fewer insertions; young adult naive repertoires showed a weaker similar trend, while memory repertoires showed none.

This sample also appeared in a second study, on yellow fever vaccine responses in identical twins. The second study's paper adds: According to the authors, in identical twins the way T cells responded to vaccination appeared partly convergent and partly personalized. Focusing on identical twins, the study followed the T cell clones that responded to the vaccine, and did so with precision.

The clonotype originates from a woman younger than 30 in good health. Sequenced material: CD4+ T cells sorted from blood. Rearrangement joined TRBV2 to TRBJ1-6, and perhaps TRBD1 as D gene, on 5 matching bases. The nucleotides are TGTGCCAGCAGTTCTGGGGGAGAGTCTTCACCCCTCCACTTT. This gives the protein CASSSGGESSPLHF.